These T cell receptor beta chains were read from a single sample in a study of cytomegalovirus exposure and HLA in healthy donors. Assay: immunoSEQ multiplex PCR; the TCRdb copy retains only in-frame clones and omits some. The sample carries fewer than 55,000 clones, roughly 70% recorded once. The material sequenced was PBMCs. The receptors stem from a woman between 45 and 65 years old in good health and CMV-seropositive. Both conserved end residues are part of each CDR3. Fields, in order: J gene, clone size, D gene, V gene, CDR3 DNA, CDR3 protein. The D gene is left open where the match is weak. The size field is filled for only some rows; it gives once, few, many or a size class.

TRBJ1-6,NA,NA,TRBV18,TGTGCCAGCTCACCACAGGGCCGGGAGTCACCCCTCCACTTT,CASSPQGRESPLHF
TRBJ2-1,NA,TRBD1,TRBV18,TGTGCCAGCTCACCGGGAGACAGGGTAGGGTACAATGAGCAGTTCTTC,CASSPGDRVGYNEQFF
TRBJ1-5,NA,NA,TRBV27,TGTGCCATCGGACGGGGAGATAGCAATCAGCCCCAGCATTTT,CAIGRGDSNQPQHF
TRBJ1-1,NA,NA,TRBV7-8,TGTACCAGCAGTCTTAGTACAGGGCAGGCTTTCTTT,CTSSLSTGQAFF
TRBJ1-1,NA,NA,TRBV19,TGTGCCAGTATGACCGGGGGTGGTACTGAAGCTTTCTTT,CASMTGGGTEAFF
TRBJ2-7,NA,NA,TRBV7-2,TGTGCCAGCGGACCGGGACAACCGGTCGGCGAGCAGTACTTC,CASGPGQPVGEQYF
TRBJ1-2,NA,NA,TRBV19,TGTGCCAGTAGTACCCGGGACACCTACTATGGCTACACCTTC,CASSTRDTYYGYTF
TRBJ2-6,NA,NA,TRBV7-2,TGTGCCAGCAGTAGAGCGGGGGCCAACGTCCTGACTTTC,CASSRAGANVLTF
TRBJ2-7,few,NA,TRBV7-9,TGTGCCAGCAGCTTAGTGGATGGGGCCGGCGAGCAGTACTTC,CASSLVDGAGEQYF
TRBJ2-1,NA,NA,TRBV6-5,TGTGCCAGCAGTGACCAGACACACCAGAATGAGCAGTTCTTC,CASSDQTHQNEQFF
TRBJ2-7,few,NA,TRBV2,TGTGCCAGCAGTGAGCTCCACCGAGGCTCCTACGAGCAGTACTTC,CASSELHRGSYEQYF
TRBJ2-3,once,NA,TRBV4-2,TGTGCCAGCAGCCAAAGCGGCCAGAGGGCGCAGTATTTT,CASSQSGQRAQYF
TRBJ1-5,NA,NA,TRBV7-9,TGTGCCAGCAGCTTAGGCTTCGGGGGGACTGCCAATCAGCCCCAGCATTTT,CASSLGFGGTANQPQHF
TRBJ2-5,few,NA,TRBV5-1,TGCGCCAGCAGCTTACCGGCGACAGGAGGGGGCCGGGAGACCCAGTACTTC,CASSLPATGGGRETQYF
TRBJ2-5,NA,TRBD2,TRBV5-6,TGTGCCAGCAGCTCCCTTAAGACTAGCGGGAGGGTATTCCAAGAGACCCAGTACTTC,CASSSLKTSGRVFQETQYF
TRBJ2-1,few,NA,TRBV2,TGTGCCAGCAGCTTCTACAATGAGCAGTTCTTC,CASSFYNEQFF
TRBJ1-5,NA,TRBD1,TRBV19,TGTGCCAGTCTCGTCAGACAGGGAAGCAATCAGCCCCAGCATTTT,CASLVRQGSNQPQHF
TRBJ2-1,NA,NA,TRBV12-1,TGTGCCAGCAGCTTTGGGTCGTGGGGGGGCTGTAGTGAGCAGTTCTTC,CASSFGSWGGCSEQFF
TRBJ2-1,NA,NA,TRBV18,TGTGCCAGCTCACCATTGGACTCCAACAATGAGCAGTTCTTC,CASSPLDSNNEQFF
TRBJ1-2,NA,NA,TRBV2,TGTGCCAGCAAAGGGGGAACATACCACACCTTC,CASKGGTYHTF
TRBJ1-6,once,NA,TRBV21-1,TGTGCTAGGGGGAGAAGCTCCTATAATTCACCCCTCCACTTT,CARGRSSYNSPLHF
TRBJ1-5,NA,NA,TRBV7-2,TGTGCCAGCAGCCCTCAGGGGAACCAGCCCCAGCATTTT,CASSPQGNQPQHF
TRBJ1-4,NA,NA,TRBV6-6,TGTGCCAGCAGTTTCCCGGGACATAACGAAAAACTGTTTTTT,CASSFPGHNEKLFF
TRBJ2-3,few,NA,TRBV16,TGTGCCAGCCAAAGGAGGGACCAGCTCACAGATACGCAGTATTTT,CASQRRDQLTDTQYF
TRBJ2-7,NA,TRBD2,TRBV2,TGTGCCAGCAGTTTCCTAGCGGGGGCGGGGGAGCAGTACTTC,CASSFLAGAGEQYF